This TCR beta chain originates from a study of T cell responses to AZD1222 COVID-19 vaccine. Assay used: immunoSEQ multiplex PCR; TCRdb lists only in-frame clones, some missing. The sample lists under 130,000 clones, 75% to 90% occurring once. The TCR comes from an adult in good health. The starting material was peripheral blood, obtained on day 0 of AZD1222 vaccination.

DNA for the CDR3: TGTGCCAGCTCACCACGGCCGGGGACAGGGGCGGAAAACACTGAAGCTTTCTTT. Translating gives CASSPRPGTGAENTEAFF. The V and J genes are TRBV18 and TRBJ1-1; 10 bases are shared with TRBD1. CDR3 length equals 18 residues. V lost 1 base to trimming and J lost 2 bases; unmatched junction nucleotides: 10. Germline CDR1 KGHSH, CDR2 LQKENI.